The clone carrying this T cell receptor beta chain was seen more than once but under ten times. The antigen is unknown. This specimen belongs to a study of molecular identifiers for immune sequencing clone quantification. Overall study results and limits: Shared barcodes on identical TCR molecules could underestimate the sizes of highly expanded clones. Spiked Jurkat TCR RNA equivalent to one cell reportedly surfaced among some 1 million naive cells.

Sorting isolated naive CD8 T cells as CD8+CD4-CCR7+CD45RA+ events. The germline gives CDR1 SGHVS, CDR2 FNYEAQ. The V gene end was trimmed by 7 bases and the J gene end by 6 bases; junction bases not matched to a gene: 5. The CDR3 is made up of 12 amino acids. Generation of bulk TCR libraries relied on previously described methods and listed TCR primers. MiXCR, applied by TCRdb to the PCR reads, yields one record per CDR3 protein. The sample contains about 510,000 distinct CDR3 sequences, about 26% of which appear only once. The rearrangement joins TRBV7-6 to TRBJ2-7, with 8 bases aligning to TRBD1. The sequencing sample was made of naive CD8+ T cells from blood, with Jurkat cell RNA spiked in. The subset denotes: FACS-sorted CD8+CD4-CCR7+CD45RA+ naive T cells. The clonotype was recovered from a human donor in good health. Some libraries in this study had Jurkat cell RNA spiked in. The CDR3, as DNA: TGTGCCAGCACCGACAGGGGAGGCGAGCAGTACTTC. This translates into CASTDRGGEQYF.